This T cell receptor (beta chain) appears in the sequencing data of a study of blood T cells in healthy people across ages. Each sample gave at least 7 million isolated PBMCs. Each sample provided at least 5.5 micrograms of extracted total RNA. There are 14 residues in the CDR3. Germline V lookup: CDR1 SGHRS, CDR2 YFSETQ. Trimming pared 0 bases from V and 3 bases from J, leaving 10 bases between. Alongside a J-beta primer mix, a sample-barcoded 5' primer served in a second PCR lasting about 7 to 11 cycles. MiXCR, applied by TCRdb to the 5' RACE reads, yields one record per CDR3 protein. The sample lists under 1 million distinct CDR3 sequences; around two fifths were seen once.

Sequencing was performed on blood. The chain links TRBV5-1 to TRBJ2-7; tentative D call: TRBD2 (5 bases). The origin of this receptor is a man aged 55 to 69 in good health. The CDR3 here is CASSLGSGLYEQYF. CDR3 DNA: TGCGCCAGCAGCTTGGGGTCAGGACTCTACGAGCAGTACTTC.